Shown below are 19 T cell receptor beta chains from a single sample sequenced in a study of human T cells and chemical hapten exposure. TCRdb itself ran the RACE reads through MiXCR, one entry per CDR3 protein. The table includes over 100,000 distinct CDR3 sequences, about 11% detected once. Time point noted: patch test 3, about 24 weeks after DPC sensitization. The treatment is: therapeutic diphenylcyclopropenone sensitization with weekly scalp DPC. Sequencing was performed on whole blood, taken in connection with sensitization to the hapten diphenylcyclopropenone (DPC). These receptors all stem from a woman aged 50 to 60 with alopecia areata. Some clones in this sample may be carry-over from other donors' samples.

This clonotype was recorded a few times. The genes are TRBV20-1 and TRBJ1-1; D remains unclear. The V end lost 6 bases, the J end lost 4 bases, and 18 bases lay between the germline ends. Germline V gene lookup returns CDR1 DFQATT and CDR2 SNEGSKA (reference sequence). The CDR3 consists of 14 residues. CDR3 residues: CSAPPWGSVTEAFF. Here the CDR3 DNA reads TGCAGTGCCCCTCCCTGGGGAAGTGTCACTGAAGCTTTCTTT.

Comment on this clonotype: This may arise from a read error, as a much more abundant clone is one base away. V gene TRBV12-3 or TRBV12-4 combines with J gene TRBJ2-2, with D tentatively TRBD2 (5 bases). CDR3 length: 15 amino acids. Between the trimmed V and J ends, which lost 9 bases and 3 bases, there was a span of 17 bases. The CDR3 DNA is TGTGCCAGAAGCCCCCCAAGAGGGTACACCGGGGAGCTGTTTTTT. It translates to CARSPPRGYTGELFF.

This clonotype was found a few times. The chain is built from TRBV29-1 and TRBJ2-1; 7 positions match TRBD1. The germline V gene has CDR1 SQVTM and CDR2 ANQGSEA. The junction had 5 bases not matched to a gene; V was cut back by 0 bases and J by 3 bases. The length of the CDR3 is 15 residues. CDR3 in amino acids: CSVEDRGKGYNEQFF. CDR3 DNA sequence: TGCAGCGTTGAAGACAGGGGGAAGGGCTACAATGAGCAGTTCTTC.

Written as DNA, the CDR3 is TGTGCCAGCAGCACTTCCGGGACGACCCCCTCCTACGAGCAGTACTTC. Amino acid sequence: CASSTSGTTPSYEQYF. The rearrangement joins TRBV7-2 to TRBJ2-7, with D possibly being TRBD1 or TRBD2 (5 bases each). The V and J ends lost 5 bases and 0 bases respectively, with 17 bases between them. This CDR3 has 16 residues. Germline loops: CDR1 SGHTA, CDR2 FQGNSA.

V is TRBV5-5 and J is TRBJ1-1; D not resolved. CDR1 and CDR2 (germline): SGHKS, YYEKEE (reference sequence). The CDR3 runs to 12 residues. V shed 6 bases and J shed 1 base, with 7 bases lying between them. The CDR3 bases are TGTGCCAGCACCTTAGAGAACACTGAAGCTTTCTTT. It codes for CASTLENTEAFF.

V and J are TRBV18 and TRBJ1-1; 7 positions agree with TRBD1. The CDR3 is 13 residues long. The J segment lost 3 bases and the V segment lost 5 bases, leaving 3 bases of the junction unmatched. Germline V gene sequence: CDR1 KGHSH, CDR2 LQKENI. The CDR3 nucleotides read TGTGCCAGCTCAGCCCAGGGGGACACTGAAGCTTTCTTT. This codes for CASSAQGDTEAFF.

This clonotype was seen only a few times. The CDR3 spells CSAGEGQGNQPQHF. The CDR3 nucleotides read TGCAGCGCCGGGGAGGGGCAGGGGAATCAGCCCCAGCATTTT. V gene TRBV29-1 combines with J gene TRBJ1-5, with D tentatively TRBD1 (6 bases). This CDR3 comprises 14 residues. Trimming stripped 7 bases from V and 4 bases from J, with 17 bases between. Germline CDR1 SQVTM, CDR2 ANQGSEA.

This clonotype was picked up a small number of times. The chain couples TRBV2 to TRBJ2-1; D remains unclear. Looked up from germline, CDR1 is SNHLY and CDR2 is FYNNEI. The CDR3 extends over 13 amino acids. V dropped 2 bases and J dropped 9 bases, with 11 bases sitting between them. CDR3 amino acids: CASSESPISEQFF. CDR3 bases: TGTGCCAGCAGTGAATCCCCCATTAGTGAGCAGTTCTTC.

This clonotype was observed a handful of times. The rearrangement joins TRBV9 to TRBJ2-3; D gene uncertain. CDR1 SGDLS and CDR2 YYNGEE come from the germline V gene. The V and J ends lost 3 bases and 1 base respectively, with 6 bases between them. The CDR3 sequence is 13 residues long. The CDR3 bases are TGTGCCAGCAGCGAGGACGGCACAGATACGCAGTATTTT. Encoded protein: CASSEDGTDTQYF.

In its sample, this clonotype was seen a few times. The V call is TRBV13, the J call TRBJ2-5, with no clear D. V was shortened by 3 bases and J by 5 bases, with 10 bases between the two germline ends. Germline V gene lookup returns CDR1 PRHDT and CDR2 FYEKMQ (reference sequence). CDR3 length: 13 residues. The CDR3 region is CASSFLTAETQYF. Written as DNA, the CDR3 is TGTGCCAGCAGCTTCTTGACGGCGGAGACCCAGTACTTC.

At least ten counts were recorded for this clonotype. The CDR3 DNA follows: TGTGCCGGGCGGATCCGAGGGACAGATACGCAGTATTTT. Protein: CAGRIRGTDTQYF. The chain carries TRBV2 and TRBJ2-3, with D perhaps matching TRBD2 (5 bases). V was pared by 11 bases and J by 3 bases, with 15 bases between. This CDR3 contains 13 residues. Germline CDR1 and CDR2: SNHLY and FYNNEI.

The chain uses TRBV13 and TRBJ1-2; D is possibly TRBD1 (6 bases). Trimming removed 6 bases from V and 7 bases from J, with 15 bases in between. The CDR3 spans 13 residues. CDR1 is PRHDT and CDR2 is FYEKMQ in the germline V gene (reference sequence). CDR3 DNA: TGTGCCAGCAGACGTAGAGGACAGTCTGGCTACACCTTC. It encodes CASRRRGQSGYTF.

This clonotype was counted only a few times. The chain has TRBV5-4 and TRBJ2-3, with D perhaps TRBD1 (8 bases). Between the trimmed V and J ends, which lost 4 bases and 8 bases, there was a span of 20 bases. There are 15 residues in the CDR3. CDR1 is SGHNT and CDR2 is YYREEE in the germline V gene (reference sequence). CDR3 region: CASSPQTGEGSTQYF. The CDR3 DNA is TGTGCCAGCAGCCCACAGACAGGGGAGGGGAGTACGCAGTATTTT.

This clonotype was counted ten times or more. The J gene is TRBJ2-1, the V gene TRBV12-3 or TRBV12-4, with D possibly matching TRBD1 (6 bases). CDR3 length: 13 residues. V lost 6 bases, J lost 6 bases, and 12 bases lay in between. The CDR3 loop is CASSYGQSNEQFF. The CDR3 nucleotides read TGTGCCAGCAGCTACGGACAGTCCAATGAGCAGTTCTTC.

This clonotype showed up just a few times. J is TRBJ2-5 and V is TRBV4-3; 8 nucleotides align to TRBD1. Germline lookup yields CDR1 LGHNA and CDR2 YSLEER. This CDR3 contains 17 residues. Germline trimming cut 0 bases from V and 4 bases from J; bases unmatched to any gene: 10. CDR3 protein: CASSQDHLAGGPETQYF. As DNA, the CDR3 is TGCGCCAGCAGCCAAGATCATCTCGCAGGGGGCCCAGAGACCCAGTACTTC.

In this sample, this clonotype turned up a few times. CDR3 amino acids: CAISPGRGNYGYTF. In nucleotides, the CDR3 is TGTGCCATCAGTCCCGGGAGGGGTAACTATGGCTACACCTTC. The chain recombines TRBV10-3 with TRBJ1-2; TRBD1 might be the D (5 bases). Trimming removed 5 bases at V and 1 base at J, with 11 bases between. This CDR3 has 14 amino acids. CDR1 and CDR2 from the germline V gene are ENHRY and SYGVKD.

The V gene is TRBV18, the J gene TRBJ1-1; 10 bases fit TRBD1. CDR3 length: 13 amino acids. V trimming: 3 bases; J trimming: 8 bases; junction bases outside the gene matches: 3. Germline loops: CDR1 KGHSH, CDR2 LQKENI. The CDR3 coding sequence is TGTGCCAGCTCACCCTTGGACAGGGGGGAAGCTTTCTTT. Translating it yields CASSPLDRGEAFF.

The table lists this clonotype with many counts. The chain is built from TRBV29-1 and TRBJ2-3; D is undetermined. From germline, CDR1 is SQVTM and CDR2 ANQGSEA. The CDR3 totals 12 residues. V dropped 5 bases and J dropped 3 bases, with 9 bases sitting between them. The DNA of the CDR3 is TGCAGCGTTCGAAGACAAACAGATACGCAGTATTTT. This sequence encodes CSVRRQTDTQYF.

The table lists this clonotype with a few counts. This chain connects TRBV27 to TRBJ1-6; the match to TRBD1 covers 9 bases. V trimming: 6 bases; J trimming: 8 bases; junction bases outside the gene matches: 8. This CDR3 region has 15 residues. Germline CDR1 is MNHEY and CDR2 is SMNVEV (reference sequence). The CDR3 spells CASSSRGTGHSPLHF. In nucleotides, the CDR3 is TGTGCCAGCAGCTCGAGGGGGACAGGGCATTCACCCCTCCACTTT.